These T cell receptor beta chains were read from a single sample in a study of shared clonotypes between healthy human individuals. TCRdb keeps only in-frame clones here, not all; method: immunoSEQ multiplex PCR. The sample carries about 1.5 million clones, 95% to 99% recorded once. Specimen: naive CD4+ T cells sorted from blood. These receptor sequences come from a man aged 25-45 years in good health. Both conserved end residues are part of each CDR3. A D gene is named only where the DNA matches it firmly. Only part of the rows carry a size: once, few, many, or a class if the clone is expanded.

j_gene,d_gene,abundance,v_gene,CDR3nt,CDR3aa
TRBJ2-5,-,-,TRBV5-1,TGCGCCAGCAGCTTGGGGTTGGCAGGGAGGCAAGAGACCCAGTACTTC,CASSLGLAGRQETQYF
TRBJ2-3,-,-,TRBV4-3,TGCGCCAGCAGCCAAGAGGAGGGATTCACAGATACGCAGTATTTT,CASSQEEGFTDTQYF
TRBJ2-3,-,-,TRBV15,TGTGCCACCAGCAGGCTTCCCGTACAGTTTCTAAGCACAGATACGCAGTATTTT,CATSRLPVQFLSTDTQYF
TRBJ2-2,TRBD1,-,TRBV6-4,TGTGCCAGCAGTTCAACTTGGACAGGGGCTAACACCGGGGAGCTGTTTTTT,CASSSTWTGANTGELFF
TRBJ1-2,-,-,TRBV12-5,TGTGCTAGTGCTCCGGATCTGGGGAATGGCTACACCTTC,CASAPDLGNGYTF
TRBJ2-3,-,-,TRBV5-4,TGTGCCAGCAGCGCTACCTTACCGGGAGACACAGATACGCAGTATTTT,CASSATLPGDTDTQYF
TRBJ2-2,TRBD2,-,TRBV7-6,TGTGCCAGCAGCACTATTAGCGGGAAACCCCCCACCGGGGAGCTGTTTTTT,CASSTISGKPPTGELFF
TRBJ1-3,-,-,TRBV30,TGTGCCTGGAGTAACTCATGGGGAAACACCATATATTTT,CAWSNSWGNTIYF
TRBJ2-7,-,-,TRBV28,TGTGCCAGCAGTTTCCAACAGATTCCCTACGAGCAGTACTTC,CASSFQQIPYEQYF
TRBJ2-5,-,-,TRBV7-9,TGTGCCAGCAGCTTATACCCAGGGCAAGAGACCCAGTACTTC,CASSLYPGQETQYF
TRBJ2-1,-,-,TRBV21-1,TGTGCTCACTCGTTGGGTGAGCAGTTCTTC,CAHSLGEQFF
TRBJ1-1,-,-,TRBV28,TGTGCCAGCAGTTTATTCAAGGCTATGAACACTGAAGCTTTCTTT,CASSLFKAMNTEAFF
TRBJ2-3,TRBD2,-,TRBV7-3,TGTGCCAGCAGCTTAAGCAGCGGGGCTATCGGTTCGGATACGCAGTATTTT,CASSLSSGAIGSDTQYF
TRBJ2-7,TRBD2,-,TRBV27,TGTGCCAGCAGAGAGTTGGGGACTAGCGTCGACGAGCAGTACTTC,CASRELGTSVDEQYF
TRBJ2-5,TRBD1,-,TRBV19,TGTGCCAGTAGTCCTGACAGGGGAAGAGGAGAGACCCAGTACTTC,CASSPDRGRGETQYF
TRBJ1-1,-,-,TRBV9,TGTGCCAGCAGCGTAAGAGGGACCACTGAAGCTTTCTTT,CASSVRGTTEAFF
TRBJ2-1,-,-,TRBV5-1,TGCGCCAGCAGCTTGGTAGGGGGTAGCGGGTACAATGAGCAGTTCTTC,CASSLVGGSGYNEQFF
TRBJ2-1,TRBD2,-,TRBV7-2,TGTGCCAGCAGCTCTAGGGGCGGGAGCTTCGAGCAGTTCTTC,CASSSRGGSFEQFF
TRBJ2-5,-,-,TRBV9,TGTGCCAGCAGCGCAGGTACAGGGTTTGGGGAGACCCAGTACTTC,CASSAGTGFGETQYF
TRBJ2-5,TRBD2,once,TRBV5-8,TGTGCCAGCAGCCGCGGGAGGGGGGCCCAGTACTTC,CASSRGRGAQYF
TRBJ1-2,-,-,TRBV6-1,TGTGCCAGCAGTCCGACAGAATATGGCTACACCTTC,CASSPTEYGYTF
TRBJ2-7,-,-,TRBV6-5,TGTGCCAGCAGTTACAATGCTGATCTCGAGCAGTACTTC,CASSYNADLEQYF